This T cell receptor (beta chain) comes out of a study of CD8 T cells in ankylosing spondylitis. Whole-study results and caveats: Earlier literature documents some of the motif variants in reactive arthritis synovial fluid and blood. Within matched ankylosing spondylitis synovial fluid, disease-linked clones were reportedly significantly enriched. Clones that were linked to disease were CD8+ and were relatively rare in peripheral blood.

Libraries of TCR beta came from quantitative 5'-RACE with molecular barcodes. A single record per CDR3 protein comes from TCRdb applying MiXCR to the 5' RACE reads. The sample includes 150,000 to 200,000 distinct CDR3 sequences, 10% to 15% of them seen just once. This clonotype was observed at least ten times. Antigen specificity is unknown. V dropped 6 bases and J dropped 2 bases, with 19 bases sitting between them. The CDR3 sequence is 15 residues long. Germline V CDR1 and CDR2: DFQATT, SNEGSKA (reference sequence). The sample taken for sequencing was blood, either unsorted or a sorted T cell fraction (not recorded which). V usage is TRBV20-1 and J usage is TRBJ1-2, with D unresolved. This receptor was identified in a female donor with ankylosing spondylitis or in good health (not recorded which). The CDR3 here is CSAPPIGRVNYGYTF. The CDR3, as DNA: TGCAGTGCCCCTCCTATTGGTAGGGTCAACTATGGCTACACCTTC.